The subject of this entry is one TCR beta chain. This entry is derived from a study of CD8 T cells in Susac syndrome. The germline V gene has CDR1 LNHNV and CDR2 YYDKDF (reference sequence). V lost 1 base, J lost 4 bases, and 5 bases stayed unmatched. The CDR3 extends over 16 amino acids. CD8+ and CD4+ T cells from blood underwent TCR beta sequencing. Reverse transcription of roughly 0.45 to 1 ug RNA was performed with random hexamers. MiXCR was run by TCRdb on the immunoSEQ multiplex PCR reads, yielding one entry per CDR3 protein. The sample contains 100,000 to 110,000 distinct CDR3 sequences, 95% of which appear only once.

The receptor was derived from a human donor with Susac syndrome. The sequenced sample consisted of CD8+ T cells from PBMCs. The V gene is TRBV15, the J gene TRBJ2-3; TRBD1 matches at 10 bases. CDR3 sequence: CATSRAPGQGPDTQYF. CDR3 coding DNA: TGTGCCACCAGCAGAGCCCCGGGACAGGGGCCAGATACGCAGTATTTT. Together with reference TRBV15 and TRBJ2-3, the CDR3 gives the full variable domain: DAMVIQNPRYQVTQFGKPVTLSCSQTLNHNVMYWYQQKSSQAPKLLFHYYDKDFNNEADTPDNFQSRRPNTSFCFLDIRSPGLGDTAMYLCATSRAPGQGPDTQYFGPGTRLTVL.